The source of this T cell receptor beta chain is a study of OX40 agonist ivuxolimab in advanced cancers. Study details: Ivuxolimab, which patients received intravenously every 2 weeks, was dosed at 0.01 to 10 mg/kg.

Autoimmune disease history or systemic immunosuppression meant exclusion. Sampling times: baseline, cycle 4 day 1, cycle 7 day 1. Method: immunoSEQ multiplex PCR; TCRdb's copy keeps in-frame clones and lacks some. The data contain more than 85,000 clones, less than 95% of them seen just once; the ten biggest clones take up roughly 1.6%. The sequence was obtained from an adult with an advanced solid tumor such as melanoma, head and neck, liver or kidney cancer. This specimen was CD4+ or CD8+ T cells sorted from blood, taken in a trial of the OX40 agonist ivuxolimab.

Written as DNA, the CDR3 is TGCGCCAGCAGCTTGAGGGCTAGCGGGAGTATCTCCGAGCAGTACTTC. Its protein product is CASSLRASGSISEQYF. The chain joins TRBV5-1 to TRBJ2-7, with 10 bases fitting TRBD2. CDR1 SGHRS and CDR2 YFSETQ come from the germline V gene. The CDR3 has 16 amino acids. Losses at the gene ends were 1 base for V and 6 bases for J; bases not matched to a gene: 10.